Presented here are 21 T cell receptor beta chains from one specimen sequenced in a study of blood T cells in healthy people across ages. Primed by a sample-barcoded 5' primer and a J-beta primer mix, a second PCR proceeded for 7 to 11 cycles. TCRdb fed the 5' RACE reads into MiXCR, producing one record per CDR3 protein. The repertoire holds some 1,800,000 distinct CDR3 sequences, 30% to 40% seen once, with more than 20% in the top ten. The sequenced material came from blood. These receptors originate from a human donor in good health.

The V call is TRBV7-2, the J call TRBJ2-7; D call uncertain. The CDR3 is made up of 13 amino acids. Trimming removed 3 bases at V and 3 bases at J, with 9 bases between. Germline V gene sequence: CDR1 SGHTA, CDR2 FQGNSA. Here the CDR3 DNA reads TGTGCCAGCAGCTTCACCCCTCACTACGAGCAGTACTTC. Protein: CASSFTPHYEQYF. The variable domain in full, with the rest retrieved from reference TRBV7-2 and TRBJ2-7, is GAGVSQSPSNKVTEKGKDVELRCDPISGHTALYWYRQSLGQGLEFLIYFQGNSAPDKSGLPSDRFSAERTGGSVSTLTIQRTQQEDSAVYLCASSFTPHYEQYFGPGTRLTVT.

This sequence joins TRBV12-3 or TRBV12-4 and TRBJ2-5, with D unresolved. This CDR3 region has 12 residues. The ends were cut back, 5 bases at V and 9 bases at J, with 13 bases in the middle. CDR3 in DNA: TGTGCCAGCAGTCCCGGTGGGTACCCCCAGTACTTC. It translates to CASSPGGYPQYF.

This rearrangement joins TRBV14 to TRBJ1-1; 11 nucleotides match TRBD1. Trimming cost V 1 base and J 2 bases; bases outside gene matches: 3. The germline V gene encodes CDR1 SGHDN and CDR2 FVKESK. The CDR3 sequence is 16 residues long. CDR3 nucleotide sequence: TGTGCCAGCAGCCAAGGGACAGGGGGCCTAAACACTGAAGCTTTCTTT. It is translated as CASSQGTGGLNTEAFF.

This clonotype was counted between two and nine times. V gene TRBV10-3 combines with J gene TRBJ1-5, with 12 positions matching TRBD1. The CDR3 sequence is 17 residues long. J lost 2 bases, V lost 3 bases, and 5 bases had no gene match. Germline V gene data show CDR1 as ENHRY and CDR2 as SYGVKD. CDR3 DNA: TGTGCCATCAGTGATGGGACAGGGGGCCTGGGCAATCAGCCCCAGCATTTT. Translated, it gives CAISDGTGGLGNQPQHF.

This clonotype was seen a handful of times. CDR3 sequence reads: CASSLLGSTEEKLFF. CDR3 bases: TGTGCCAGCAGCTTATTGGGTTCGACTGAGGAAAAACTGTTTTTT. The genes are TRBV7-9 and TRBJ1-4; no reliable D call. CDR1 SEHNR and CDR2 FQNEAQ come from the germline V gene (reference sequence). The CDR3 loop spans 15 amino acids. The ends were cut back, 2 bases at V and 8 bases at J, with 15 bases in the middle.

The V and J genes are TRBV15 and TRBJ1-2; no reliable D call. The germline V and J ends were trimmed by 3 bases and 6 bases, with 8 bases remaining between them. Germline values: CDR1 LNHNV, CDR2 YYDKDF (reference sequence). The CDR3 totals 12 residues. DNA of the CDR3: TGTGCCACCAGCAGGCCTCAAAATGGCTACACCTTC. Residues: CATSRPQNGYTF.

This clonotype has a handful of counts. The chain couples TRBV5-1 to TRBJ1-1; D is perhaps TRBD1 (6 bases). V lost 7 bases and J 3 bases, leaving 16 bases between the germline ends. Germline V gene lookup returns CDR1 SGHRS and CDR2 YFSETQ. The CDR3 runs 14 residues. Written as DNA, the CDR3 is TGCGCCAGCGGCACGACAGGCGGGGACACTGAAGCTTTCTTT. Its protein product is CASGTTGGDTEAFF.

This chain links TRBV28 with TRBJ2-4; D not resolved. Germline V gives CDR1 MDHEN, CDR2 SYDVKM. V gave up 10 bases and J gave up 0 bases, with 10 bases separating them. The CDR3 is 13 amino acids. The CDR3 is CATRRAAKNIQYF. For the CDR3, the DNA is TGTGCCACACGACGGGCAGCCAAAAACATTCAGTACTTC.

This chain uses TRBV6-5 with TRBJ2-4; no clear D. The DNA end favors TRBJ2-5, so the J call may be wrong. CDR3 length: 14 amino acids. Germline-derived CDR1 and CDR2 are MNHEY and SVGAGI. For the CDR3, the DNA is TGTGCCAGCAGTTACTCGTTGGCAGAAGAGACCCAGTACTTC. Translation: CASSYSLAEETQYF.

The rearrangement uses TRBV20-1 and TRBJ1-2, with a weak D call TRBD1 (6 bases). CDR1 DFQATT and CDR2 SNEGSKA come from the germline V gene (reference sequence). Deletions cut 8 bases from V and 7 bases from J, with 14 bases between. The CDR3 is 11 residues long. CDR3 sequence (DNA): TGCAGTACTTCGCGAGGGGGTGGCTACACCTTC. Translating it yields CSTSRGGGYTF.

The chain couples TRBV20-1 to TRBJ2-3; D is perhaps TRBD2 (5 bases). Germline V gene sequence: CDR1 DFQATT, CDR2 SNEGSKA (reference sequence). Trimming left V 0 bases short and J 3 bases short, with 13 bases between. The CDR3 contains 15 residues. The CDR3 nucleotides are TGCAGTGCTAGAGATAGCGCCGGTTGGACAGATACGCAGTATTTT. It codes for CSARDSAGWTDTQYF.

This clonotype showed up just a few times. The chain employs TRBV7-2 and TRBJ2-3; maybe TRBD2 (6 bases). With 1 base removed from V and 6 bases from J, the gap between germline ends came to 11 bases. The length of the CDR3 is 14 residues. Germline CDR1 reads SGHTA; CDR2 reads FQGNSA. The CDR3 region has the DNA TGTGCCAGCAGCTTAGAGGGACTGGTGGATACGCAGTATTTT. Amino acids: CASSLEGLVDTQYF.

The V and J genes are TRBV5-1 and TRBJ1-4; unclear D gene. CDR3 length: 13 residues. Trimming removed 6 bases at V and 5 bases at J, with 11 bases between. Germline CDR1 reads SGHRS; CDR2 reads YFSETQ. The CDR3 region has the DNA TGCGCCAGCACACTCGGCGGAAATGAAAAACTGTTTTTT. Translating gives CASTLGGNEKLFF.

This clonotype was detected once. This chain links TRBV29-1 with TRBJ1-3; tentatively, D is TRBD1 (6 bases). Trimming left V 7 bases short and J 8 bases short, with 18 bases between. Germline V gene sequence: CDR1 SQVTM, CDR2 ANQGSEA. The CDR3 length is 13 residues. Here the CDR3 DNA reads TGCAGCGACCAGGGGAGCGGTTGGTACACCATATATTTT. Its translation is CSDQGSGWYTIYF.

This chain connects TRBV20-1 to TRBJ2-7; D may be TRBD1 or TRBD2 (5 bases each). V lost 3 bases and J 5 bases, leaving 14 bases between the germline ends. The germline CDR1 and CDR2 sequences are DFQATT and SNEGSKA (reference sequence). The CDR3 loop spans 13 amino acids. This CDR3 is CSASRDVENEQYF. Here the CDR3 DNA reads TGCAGTGCTAGCAGGGACGTGGAGAACGAGCAGTACTTC.

The CDR3 nucleotides are TGCGCCAGCAGCTCATACGGGACAACGAACACTGAAGCTTTCTTT. Its protein product is CASSSYGTTNTEAFF. The chain couples TRBV5-1 to TRBJ1-1; TRBD1 might be the D (6 bases). The V end lost 3 bases, the J end lost 1 base, and 13 bases lay between the germline ends. Germline V gene lookup returns CDR1 SGHRS and CDR2 YFSETQ. This CDR3 is 15 amino acids long.

This chain links TRBV12-3 or TRBV12-4 with TRBJ2-5; the match to TRBD2 covers 13 bases. V dropped 5 bases and J dropped 5; count of bases not matched to a gene: 5. There are 15 residues in the CDR3. The CDR3 is CASSQTSGGPETQYF. CDR3 nucleotide sequence: TGTGCCAGCAGTCAGACTAGCGGGGGGCCGGAGACCCAGTACTTC.

The V and J genes are TRBV5-5 and TRBJ1-4; no definite D call. Trimming shortened V by 4 bases and J by 4 bases, and 14 bases separated the two germline ends. The CDR3 loop spans 15 amino acids. Per germline, CDR1 SGHKS and CDR2 YYEKEE (reference sequence). The CDR3, as DNA: TGTGCCAGCAGCGCCTCACGAGGCCTTAATGAAAAACTGTTTTTT. This sequence encodes CASSASRGLNEKLFF.

This clonotype was seen a few times. The V and J genes are TRBV7-9 and TRBJ2-4; no clear D. The V end lost 4 bases, the J end lost 6 bases, and 16 bases lay between the germline ends. The CDR3 has 15 amino acids. In germline, CDR1 is SEHNR, CDR2 FQNEAQ (reference sequence). The CDR3 spells CASSSDQWTLNIQYF. The DNA for the CDR3 is TGTGCCAGCAGCTCAGATCAGTGGACCTTAAACATTCAGTACTTC.

This clonotype was found a few times. The genes are TRBV4-2 and TRBJ2-7; maybe TRBD2 (6 bases). Trimming took off 0 bases at V and 4 bases at J, with 13 bases between the two ends. The CDR3 runs 15 residues. The germline gives CDR1 LGHNA, CDR2 YNFKEQ. The CDR3 bases are TGTGCCAGCAGCCAAGAACTGGCGGGGATTTACGAGCAGTACTTC. Translated: CASSQELAGIYEQYF.

The chain couples TRBV30 to TRBJ2-3; the match to TRBD2 covers 7 bases. J gave up 2 bases and V 2 bases, and 10 bases lay outside the gene matches. In germline, CDR1 is GTSNPN, CDR2 SVGIG (reference sequence). The CDR3 is made up of 16 amino acids. CDR3 sequence (DNA): TGTGCCTGGAGTCCCTACCCGGGGGGAACCACAGATACGCAGTATTTT. Its translation: CAWSPYPGGTTDTQYF.